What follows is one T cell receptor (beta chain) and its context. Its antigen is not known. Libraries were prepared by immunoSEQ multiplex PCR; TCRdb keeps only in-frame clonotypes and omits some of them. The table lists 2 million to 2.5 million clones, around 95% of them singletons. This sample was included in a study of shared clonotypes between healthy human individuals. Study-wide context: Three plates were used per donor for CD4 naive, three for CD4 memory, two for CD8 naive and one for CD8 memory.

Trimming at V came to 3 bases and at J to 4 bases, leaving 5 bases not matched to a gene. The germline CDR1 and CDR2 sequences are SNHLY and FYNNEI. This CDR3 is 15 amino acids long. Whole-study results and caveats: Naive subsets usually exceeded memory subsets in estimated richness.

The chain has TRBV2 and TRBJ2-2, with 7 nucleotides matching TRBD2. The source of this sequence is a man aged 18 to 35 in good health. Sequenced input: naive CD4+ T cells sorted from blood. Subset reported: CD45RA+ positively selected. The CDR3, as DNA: TGTGCCAGCAGTGAGGTGGGAGGGATCACCGGGGAGCTGTTTTTT. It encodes CASSEVGGITGELFF.